This entry lists 25 T cell receptor beta chains sequenced from one sample in a study of T cells in Graves' hyperthyroidism and ophthalmopathy. Amplification targeted TCR beta CDR3 regions from RNA transcripts. HTBI primers were employed in a first-round RT-PCR of the TCR CDR3. MiXCR, applied by TCRdb to the multiplex PCR reads, yields one record per CDR3 protein. The sample lists a few hundred thousand distinct CDR3 sequences; around 16% were seen once. Sequenced material: blood. These receptors were taken from a young woman with Graves' hyperthyroidism.

This clonotype was counted ten times or more. The chain links TRBV20-1 to TRBJ2-3; 8 bases match TRBD2. Germline lookup yields CDR1 DFQATT and CDR2 SNEGSKA (reference sequence). The CDR3 is made up of 11 amino acids. After removal of 6 bases from V and 14 bases from J, the junction contained 10 bases not matched to a gene. The CDR3 coding sequence is TGCAGTGCGCGAGACTCGGGAGGGCGGTATTTT. Translation gives CSARDSGGRYF.

This clonotype was counted ten times or more. The rearrangement uses TRBV3-1 and TRBJ1-2; weak D call: TRBD1 (6 bases). Germline lookup yields CDR1 LGHDT and CDR2 YNNKEL (reference sequence). Trimming left V 0 bases short and J 6 bases short, with 14 bases between. The CDR3 has 15 amino acids. The CDR3 spells CASSQDWTAPHGYTF. CDR3 DNA sequence: TGTGCCAGCAGCCAAGATTGGACAGCCCCTCATGGCTACACCTTC.

The CDR3 sequence is CASSVPRTYNEQFF. Written as DNA, the CDR3 is TGTGCCAGCAGCGTTCCTAGGACCTACAATGAGCAGTTCTTC. The chain couples TRBV6-1 to TRBJ2-1, with D hard to call. This CDR3 is built from 14 residues. Trimming left V 6 bases short and J 2 bases short, with 11 bases between. Germline V gene lookup returns CDR1 MNHNS and CDR2 SASEGT.

The chain carries TRBV27 and TRBJ2-7; TRBD1 matches at 9 bases. V was pared by 6 bases and J by 7 bases, with 13 bases of the junction left unmatched. Germline lookup yields CDR1 MNHEY and CDR2 SMNVEV (reference sequence). The CDR3 totals 15 residues. CDR3 residues: CASRPGRTGVGEQYF. DNA of the CDR3: TGTGCCAGCAGACCCGGTCGGACAGGGGTTGGGGAGCAGTACTTC.

Ten or more counts support this clonotype. V gene TRBV28 combines with J gene TRBJ2-3, with no clear D. This CDR3 comprises 13 residues. CDR1 and CDR2 from the germline V gene are MDHEN and SYDVKM. The V gene lost 3 bases and the J gene lost 2 bases, with 6 bases spanning the gap. CDR3: CASSFIITDTQYF. The CDR3 nucleotides read TGTGCCAGCAGTTTTATTATCACAGATACGCAGTATTTT.

This clonotype showed up just a few times. The chain couples TRBV18 to TRBJ2-3; D gene uncertain. This CDR3 spans 15 amino acids. The ends were cut back, 6 bases at V and 0 bases at J, with 13 bases in the middle. CDR1 is KGHSH and CDR2 is LQKENI in the germline V gene. The CDR3 DNA reads as TGTGCCAGCTCCCAGAATCCTACCAGCACAGATACGCAGTATTTT. This translates into CASSQNPTSTDTQYF.

Worth noting for this clonotype: This may arise from a read error, as a much more abundant clone is one base away. This chain uses TRBV11-2 with TRBJ1-1; D not certain. This CDR3 comprises 16 residues. Germline V gene data show CDR1 as SGHAT and CDR2 as FQNNGV. The CDR3 here is CASSLGYRQENTKAFF. In DNA, the CDR3 is TGTGCCAGCAGCTTAGGATATCGGCAGGAGAACACTAAAGCTTTCTTT.

This clonotype was seen more than once but under ten times. The CDR3 bases are TGTGCCATCAGTGAGTCCGGGGACAGGCCCCCCTACGAGCAGTACTTC. It translates to CAISESGDRPPYEQYF. This chain uses TRBV10-3 with TRBJ2-7; 8 positions agree with TRBD1. The CDR3 runs to 16 residues. With V trimmed by 0 bases and J by 2 bases, 6 bases remained unmatched. Germline lookup yields CDR1 ENHRY and CDR2 SYGVKD.

V gene TRBV9 combines with J gene TRBJ2-3, with D unresolved. Trimming pared 4 bases from V and 0 bases from J, leaving 12 bases between. The V gene's germline CDR1 is SGDLS and CDR2 YYNGEE. CDR3 length equals 15 residues. CDR3 residues: CASSSQTQSTDTQYF. CDR3 nucleotides: TGTGCCAGCAGCTCCCAGACGCAAAGCACAGATACGCAGTATTTT.

This clonotype was counted between two and nine times. The chain uses TRBV27 and TRBJ2-3; D ambiguous. There are 16 residues in the CDR3. V lost 3 bases and J lost 4, with 17 bases in between. Looked up from germline, CDR1 is MNHEY and CDR2 is SMNVEV (reference sequence). The CDR3 DNA sequence: TGTGCCAGCAGTTTCGGGTCCTCACGGGTTTCAGATACGCAGTATTTT. This gives the protein CASSFGSSRVSDTQYF.

This clonotype has just a few counts. The chain recombines TRBV29-1 with TRBJ1-2; no reliable D call. Germline CDR1 SQVTM, CDR2 ANQGSEA. V was cut by 8 bases and J by 6 bases, with 19 bases left in between. The CDR3 spans 13 residues. The CDR3 nucleotides are TGCAGCTCCCTGACTTCGCGGGCTGATGGCTACACCTTC. Its protein product is CSSLTSRADGYTF.

The chain recombines TRBV2 with TRBJ1-1, with D possibly TRBD1 on 5 matching bases. Germline assignment: CDR1 SNHLY and CDR2 FYNNEI. Trimming took 2 bases from V and 4 from J, leaving 8 bases between them. The CDR3 has 13 amino acids. The CDR3: CASSEYRITEAFF. As DNA, the CDR3 is TGTGCCAGCAGTGAATACAGGATCACTGAAGCTTTCTTT.

This clonotype was observed at least ten times. The gene calls are TRBV2 and TRBJ1-1; D gene uncertain. CDR3 length: 12 residues. The V gene's germline CDR1 is SNHLY and CDR2 FYNNEI. V was trimmed by 7 bases and J by 4 bases, leaving 10 bases between them. CDR3 loop: CASIIGGTEAFF. The DNA of the CDR3 is TGTGCCAGCATTATTGGTGGCACTGAAGCTTTCTTT.

For the CDR3, the DNA is TGTGCCAGCAGCCCCCTAGCGGGAGGGCCCTTCACCGGGGAGCTGTTTTTT. As protein: CASSPLAGGPFTGELFF. The chain employs TRBV7-2 and TRBJ2-2; TRBD2 agrees at 12 bases. The CDR3 sequence is 17 residues long. With 5 bases clipped from V and 4 bases from J, the junction kept 8 bases outside the gene matches. Germline V lookup: CDR1 SGHTA, CDR2 FQGNSA.

This clonotype was seen repeatedly, ten times or more. The J gene is TRBJ2-1, the V gene TRBV6-5; no clear D gene. Germline CDR1 and CDR2: MNHEY and SVGAGI. This CDR3 is built from 15 residues. The V end was cut by 1 base, the J end by 0 bases, with 7 bases between. The CDR3 spells CASSYWKSSYNEQFF. The CDR3 DNA sequence: TGTGCCAGCAGTTACTGGAAGAGCTCCTACAATGAGCAGTTCTTC.

This clonotype was seen at least ten times. The chain joins TRBV6-1 to TRBJ2-5; possible D gene TRBD2, 6 bases. V gave up 1 base and J gave up 3 bases, with 12 bases separating them. The length of the CDR3 is 15 residues. Germline lookup yields CDR1 MNHNS and CDR2 SASEGT. CDR3 sequence: CASSEEGGTKETQYF. The CDR3 DNA is TGTGCCAGCAGTGAAGAAGGCGGGACGAAAGAGACCCAGTACTTC.

Many counts were recorded for this clonotype. The chain links TRBV12-3 or TRBV12-4 to TRBJ2-7; 11 positions match TRBD2. V lost 2 bases and J lost 5; bases outside the gene matches: 11. This CDR3 is built from 17 residues. CDR3 residues: CASSLQTSGIRVHEQYF. The CDR3 bases are TGTGCCAGCAGTTTACAGACTAGCGGGATACGTGTCCACGAGCAGTACTTC.

This clonotype was picked up a small number of times. DNA of the CDR3: TGTGCCAGCAGCGGACCTAGCGGGGGCACAGATACGCAGTATTTT. It specifies CASSGPSGGTDTQYF. The chain carries TRBV7-9 and TRBJ2-3; 9 bases match TRBD2. This CDR3 is built from 15 residues. CDR1 is SEHNR and CDR2 is FQNEAQ in the germline V gene (reference sequence). The V segment lost 5 bases and the J segment 1 base; nucleotides outside the gene matches: 4.

This clonotype was detected many times. The chain combines TRBV3-1 with TRBJ2-5; the D is unclear. The CDR3 loop spans 13 amino acids. CDR1 and CDR2 from the germline V gene are LGHDT and YNNKEL (reference sequence). Trimming took 2 bases from V and 5 from J, leaving 9 bases between them. This chain's CDR3 is CASSQHTRETQYF. The CDR3 nucleotides are TGTGCCAGCAGCCAACATACGCGGGAGACCCAGTACTTC.

The CDR3 is CIVDREGSDTQYF. DNA of the CDR3: TGCATCGTGGACCGGGAGGGGTCCGATACGCAGTATTTT. This rearrangement joins TRBV29-1 to TRBJ2-3; 8 bases are a match to TRBD2. This CDR3 is 13 amino acids long. Germline values: CDR1 SQVTM, CDR2 ANQGSEA.

This clonotype occurred many times. The chain employs TRBV7-9 and TRBJ2-4, with a tentative D call TRBD2 (5 bases). V lost 2 bases and J 9 bases, leaving 14 bases between the germline ends. CDR1 and CDR2 (germline): SEHNR, FQNEAQ (reference sequence). This CDR3 has 14 residues. The CDR3 sequence is CASSLPARGGIQYF. In nucleotides, the CDR3 is TGTGCCAGCAGCTTACCAGCCCGGGGTGGCATTCAGTACTTC.

This clonotype was seen only a few times. The chain employs TRBV20-1 and TRBJ1-1, with a tentative D call TRBD1 (5 bases). CDR1 and CDR2 (germline): DFQATT, SNEGSKA (reference sequence). V gave up 2 bases and J gave up 7 bases, with 11 bases separating them. The CDR3 extends over 12 amino acids. CDR3 in DNA: TGCAGTGCTAGACCAGGGACTTTTGAAGCTTTCTTT. It yields the protein CSARPGTFEAFF.

Concerning this clonotype: A much larger clone sits a single nucleotide away, making a read error possible. V and J are TRBV5-1 and TRBJ2-3; weak D call: TRBD2 (5 bases). V lost 0 bases to trimming and J lost 3 bases, with 14 bases between them. Germline values: CDR1 SGHRS, CDR2 YFSETQ. The CDR3 extends over 16 amino acids. CDR3 DNA: TGCGCCAGCAGCTTGGTTTCCGAGAGGGTAACAGATACGCAGTATTTT. Its protein product is CASSLVSERVTDTQYF.

This clonotype was seen more than once but under ten times. The gene calls are TRBV7-2 and TRBJ2-1, with unresolved D. The germline CDR1 and CDR2 sequences are SGHTA and FQGNSA. The CDR3 is 12 amino acids. V lost 5 bases to trimming and J lost 9 bases, with 11 bases between them. CDR3 sequence (DNA): TGTGCCAGCAGCATTCTCAACCGTGAGCAGTTCTTC. This gives the protein CASSILNREQFF.

A single count supports this clonotype. The genes are TRBV20-1 and TRBJ1-6; the match to TRBD1 covers 7 bases. With V trimmed by 3 bases and J by 4 bases, 3 bases remained unmatched. Germline CDR1 is DFQATT and CDR2 is SNEGSKA (reference sequence). The CDR3 spans 14 residues. The CDR3 protein is CSASGTEYNSPLHF. In DNA form, the CDR3 reads TGCAGTGCTAGTGGGACAGAGTATAATTCACCCCTCCACTTT.